These 18 T cell receptor beta chains were sequenced from one sample in a study of cytomegalovirus exposure and HLA in healthy donors. PCR used 60 Vbeta primers and 13 Jbeta primers. Profiling relied on immunoSEQ multiplex PCR, and the TCRdb table lists in-frame clones only, not all of them. The data show roughly 140,000 clones, with roughly four fifths seen just once and 4% to 5% held by the top ten. Sequenced material: PBMCs. The source is a man in his forties or fifties in good health and CMV-seropositive.

This chain's CDR3 is CASSPRPGLTEAFF. CDR3 DNA: TGCGCCAGCAGCCCACGGCCTGGACTCACTGAAGCTTTCTTT. The V call is TRBV5-1, the J call TRBJ1-1; D ambiguous. V was trimmed by 4 bases and J by 4 bases, leaving 14 bases between them. Germline CDR1 and CDR2: SGHRS and YFSETQ. The CDR3 is 14 amino acids.

The J gene is TRBJ2-5, the V gene TRBV5-6; 10 positions agree with TRBD2. The V and J ends lost 0 bases and 4 bases, in that order; junction bases with no gene match: 3. The V gene's germline CDR1 is SGHDT and CDR2 YYEEEE. The CDR3 loop spans 15 amino acids. CDR3 amino acids: CASSLASGGRETQYF. The CDR3 nucleotides read TGTGCCAGCAGCTTGGCTAGCGGGGGCAGAGAGACCCAGTACTTC.

This clone was picked up one time. The chain joins TRBV7-9 to TRBJ2-2; D gene uncertain. Germline V CDR1 and CDR2: SEHNR, FQNEAQ (reference sequence). This CDR3 is 13 amino acids long. The germline V and J ends were trimmed by 5 bases and 6 bases, with 10 bases remaining between them. CDR3: CASSPGLPGELFF. The CDR3 DNA reads as TGTGCCAGCAGCCCAGGATTGCCCGGGGAGCTGTTTTTT.

The rearrangement links TRBV19 to TRBJ2-1; 7 bases map to TRBD2. The CDR3 loop spans 15 amino acids. The V and J ends lost 6 bases and 5 bases, in that order; junction bases with no gene match: 10. Germline CDR1 LNHDA, CDR2 SQIVND (reference sequence). CDR3 sequence (DNA): TGTGCCAGTAGGACCGTAGCGGCGGGGGACAATGAGCAGTTCTTC. It specifies CASRTVAAGDNEQFF.

The J gene is TRBJ2-7, the V gene TRBV2; 10 positions agree with TRBD1. J lost 1 base, V lost 6 bases, and 6 bases had no gene match. The germline V gene has CDR1 SNHLY and CDR2 FYNNEI. The CDR3 is made up of 15 amino acids. The CDR3 region is CASRFDRGLSYEQYF. DNA for the CDR3: TGTGCCAGCAGGTTTGACAGGGGGCTGTCCTACGAGCAGTACTTC. Full variable domain (remainder filled in from reference TRBV2 and TRBJ2-7): EPEVTQTPSHQVTQMGQEVILRCVPISNHLYFYWYRQILGQKVEFLVSFYNNEISEKSEIFDDQFSVERPDGSNFTLKIRSTKLEDSAMYFCASRFDRGLSYEQYFGPGTRLTVT.

The chain is built from TRBV5-4 and TRBJ1-1, with a weak D call TRBD1 (5 bases). V lost 0 bases to trimming and J lost 5 bases, with 11 bases between them. There are 14 residues in the CDR3. Germline CDR1 and CDR2: SGHNT and YYREEE (reference sequence). CDR3 sequence reads: CASSLAGGATEAFF. The CDR3 nucleotides read TGTGCCAGCAGCTTGGCCGGGGGAGCGACTGAAGCTTTCTTT.

With regard to this clone: Other DNA sequences in the sample encode the same CDR3. V and J are TRBV6-5 and TRBJ2-7; D may be TRBD2 (5 bases). Trimming stripped 0 bases from V and 0 bases from J, with 12 bases between. This CDR3 has 16 residues. CDR1 and CDR2 (germline): MNHEY, SVGAGI. The CDR3 DNA reads TGTGCCAGCAGTTACTCTTTATTTGGGAGCTCCTACGAGCAGTACTTC. Protein: CASSYSLFGSSYEQYF.

The chain couples TRBV25-1 to TRBJ2-3, with a tentative D call TRBD2 (6 bases). Trimming cost V 2 bases and J 6 bases, with 9 bases left between them. The germline CDR1 and CDR2 sequences are MGHDK and SYGVNS. This CDR3 region has 13 residues. The CDR3 loop reads CASSEGGRDTQYF. CDR3 in DNA: TGTGCCAGCAGTGAAGGGGGGAGGGATACGCAGTATTTT.

J is TRBJ2-5 and V is TRBV5-1, with 10 bases identical to TRBD1. Gene TRBJ2-7 matches the end of the DNA better, so the J call may be wrong. Germline V gene sequence: CDR1 SGHRS, CDR2 YFSETQ. The length of the CDR3 is 14 residues. The CDR3 loop reads CASSRDRGSYEQYF. In nucleotides, the CDR3 is TGCGCCAGCAGCCGGGACAGGGGCTCCTACGAGCAGTACTTC.

This sequence joins TRBV5-1 and TRBJ1-4; D gene uncertain. Germline assignment: CDR1 SGHRS and CDR2 YFSETQ. The CDR3 consists of 15 residues. Trimming pared 4 bases from V and 0 bases from J, leaving 10 bases between. In nucleotides, the CDR3 is TGCGCCAGCAGCCCCGGGATCACAACTAATGAAAAACTGTTTTTT. Encoded protein: CASSPGITTNEKLFF.

The chain uses TRBV5-1 and TRBJ2-5; tentative D call: TRBD1 (6 bases). Germline CDR1 is SGHRS and CDR2 is YFSETQ. This CDR3 is 14 amino acids long. Trimming removed 4 bases from V and 5 bases from J, with 15 bases in between. CDR3 coding DNA: TGCGCCAGCAGCGTGGACAGTGCTGGGGAGACCCAGTACTTC. Translated: CASSVDSAGETQYF. The whole variable domain, filled in from reference TRBV5-1 and TRBJ2-5, reads KAGVTQTPRYLIKTRGQQVTLSCSPISGHRSVSWYQQTPGQGLQFLFEYFSETQRNKGNFPGRFSGRQFSNSRSEMNVSTLELGDSALYLCASSVDSAGETQYFGPGTRLLVL.

The rearrangement joins TRBV7-2 to TRBJ2-7; possible D gene TRBD2, 6 bases. This CDR3 is 12 amino acids long. In germline, CDR1 is SGHTA, CDR2 FQGNSA. Deletions cut 5 bases from V and 4 bases from J, with 9 bases between. The CDR3 DNA sequence: TGTGCCAGCAGCCCGGCGGGGTACGAGCAGTACTTC. It specifies CASSPAGYEQYF.

The rearrangement uses TRBV5-1 and TRBJ2-1; 7 bases are shared with TRBD2. Germline assignment: CDR1 SGHRS and CDR2 YFSETQ. Unmatched junction bases numbered 9, after V lost 5 bases and J lost 1 base. CDR3 length: 16 amino acids. The CDR3, as DNA: TGCGCCAGCAGTCGTAACAGCGGGGCTTCCTACAATGAGCAGTTCTTC. It is translated as CASSRNSGASYNEQFF.

In DNA, the CDR3 is TGCGCCAGCAGCTTTTACAGGGGAGTCACTGAAGCTTTCTTT. The encoded protein is CASSFYRGVTEAFF. V is TRBV5-1 and J is TRBJ1-1; 7 positions agree with TRBD1. This CDR3 region has 14 residues. V lost 2 bases, J lost 4 bases, and 5 bases stayed unmatched. Germline CDR1 reads SGHRS; CDR2 reads YFSETQ. Full variable domain (remainder filled in from reference TRBV5-1 and TRBJ1-1): KAGVTQTPRYLIKTRGQQVTLSCSPISGHRSVSWYQQTPGQGLQFLFEYFSETQRNKGNFPGRFSGRQFSNSRSEMNVSTLELGDSALYLCASSFYRGVTEAFFGQGTRLTVV.

The V gene is TRBV11-2, the J gene TRBJ1-6, with 12 bases identical to TRBD1. With V trimmed by 1 base and J by 12 bases, 4 bases remained unmatched. In germline, CDR1 is SGHAT, CDR2 FQNNGV. The CDR3 is made up of 15 amino acids. The CDR3 DNA reads TGTGCCAGCAGCTTAGGGGACAGGGGGCTGGTACCCCTCCACTTT. Translated: CASSLGDRGLVPLHF.

This clone was picked up a small number of times. V gene TRBV9 combines with J gene TRBJ1-2; perhaps TRBD1 as D (5 bases). There are 15 residues in the CDR3. V was pared by 0 bases and J by 4 bases, with 13 bases between. Germline V CDR1 and CDR2: SGDLS, YYNGEE. CDR3 bases: TGTGCCAGCAGCGTAGAGGAGGGGCTCCCCTATGGCTACACCTTC. Translated: CASSVEEGLPYGYTF.

The chain couples TRBV7-9 to TRBJ1-1, with TRBD1 as a possible D gene (6 bases). This CDR3 spans 14 amino acids. V was trimmed by 5 bases and J by 0 bases, leaving 10 bases between them. From germline, CDR1 is SEHNR and CDR2 FQNEAQ (reference sequence). CDR3 sequence: CASSIQGLNTEAFF. In DNA form, the CDR3 reads TGTGCCAGCAGCATACAGGGATTGAACACTGAAGCTTTCTTT.

This clone was seen only once. V gene TRBV7-2 combines with J gene TRBJ2-1; 9 bases fit TRBD2. Germline CDR1 SGHTA, CDR2 FQGNSA. Germline trimming cut 2 bases from V and 5 bases from J; bases unmatched to any gene: 7. The CDR3 loop spans 16 amino acids. Here the CDR3 DNA reads TGTGCCAGCAGCTTATGGTCGACTAGCGGCGACAATGAGCAGTTCTTC. Translating gives CASSLWSTSGDNEQFF.